Described below is a single T cell receptor (beta chain) sequence and its context. Judged by its sample share, this clone qualifies as medium-sized (0.01 to 0.1%). Its antigen specificity is not known. There are no base qualities to consult, and no much larger clone falls within one base. The germline V gene (reference sequence) yields GTSNPN for CDR1 and SVGIG for CDR2. The CDR3 spans 13 residues, from the cysteine through the phenylalanine. Only the CDR3 part of the read is kept: 39 bases, read in frame from the first base. Trimming accounts for 3 bases at V and 7 bases at J, while the number of junction bases matched to no gene is 4. The library came from PCR. Sequencing instrument: Illumina HiSeq 4000. The TCR beta-chain CDR3 region of each patient was profiled by high-throughput sequencing. The paper's processing steps were these. A classifier to discriminate distant-metastatic papillary thyroid cancer patients was built from CDR3 differences across clinicopathological groups. The Shannon index was used to assess repertoire diversity, and the Morisita-Horn index was used to assess tumor-blood repertoire similarity. TCRdb passed the public sequencing reads through fastp at Q25 and MiXCR, retaining productive beta sequences. V and J calls and clone size were set by TCRdb, not the authors. This sample holds about 30,000 clones; 20% to 25% were observed only once. About 10% of the sample comes from the top ten.

These data belong to a study of metastatic and nonmetastatic thyroid tumors (dated by TCRdb to between 2020 and 2021). For context, the study as a whole: Repertoires from peripheral blood and from tumor or nodule tissue samples of malignant and benign thyroid patients were compared.

No patient had received any treatment before thyroid surgery. Using T-cell receptor beta sequencing, the study looked back at clinical samples from patients collected from about 2011 to 2019. Paper-wide results and their limitations: In both blood and tumor samples, malignant tumors were reported to have significantly higher TCR beta diversity than benign nodules.

The V and J segments used are TRBV30 and TRBJ2-1; 9 bases in the middle match TRBD2. The receptor was derived from a female donor with papillary thyroid cancer or a benign thyroid nodule (not recorded which). Some clones in this sample may be carry-over from other donors' samples. The specimen sequenced was blood. The nucleotides read TGTGCCTGGAGCTTGCTAGCGGGGAATGAGCAGTTCTTC. The translation is CAWSLLAGNEQFF.